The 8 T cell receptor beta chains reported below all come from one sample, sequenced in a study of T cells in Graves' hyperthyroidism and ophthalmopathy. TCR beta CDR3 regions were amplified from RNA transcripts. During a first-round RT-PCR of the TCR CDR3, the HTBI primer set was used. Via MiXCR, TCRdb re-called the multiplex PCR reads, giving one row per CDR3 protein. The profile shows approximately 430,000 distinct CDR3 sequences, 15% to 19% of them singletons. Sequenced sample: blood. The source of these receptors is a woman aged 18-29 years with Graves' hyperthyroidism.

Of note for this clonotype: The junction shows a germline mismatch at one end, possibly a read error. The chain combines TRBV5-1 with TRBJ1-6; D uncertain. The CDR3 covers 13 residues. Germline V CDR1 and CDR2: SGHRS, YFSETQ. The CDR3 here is CASNLGNNSPLHF. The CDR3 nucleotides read TGCGCCAGCAACTTGGGTAATAATTCACCCCTCCACTTT.

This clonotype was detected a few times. The DNA of the CDR3 is TGTGCCAGCAGGCCTCGGGGGGACTATGGCTACACCTTC. It encodes CASRPRGDYGYTF. This chain connects TRBV6-1 to TRBJ1-2, with D perhaps matching TRBD1 (5 bases). V dropped 6 bases and J dropped 3 bases, with 11 bases sitting between them. In germline, CDR1 is MNHNS, CDR2 SASEGT. There are 13 residues in the CDR3.

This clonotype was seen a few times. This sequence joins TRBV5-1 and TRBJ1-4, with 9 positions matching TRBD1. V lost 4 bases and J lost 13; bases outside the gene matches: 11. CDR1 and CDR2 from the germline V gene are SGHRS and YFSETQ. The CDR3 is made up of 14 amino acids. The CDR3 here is CASSPGTGRGLLFF. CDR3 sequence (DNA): TGCGCCAGCAGCCCAGGGACAGGGCGGGGATTACTGTTTTTT.

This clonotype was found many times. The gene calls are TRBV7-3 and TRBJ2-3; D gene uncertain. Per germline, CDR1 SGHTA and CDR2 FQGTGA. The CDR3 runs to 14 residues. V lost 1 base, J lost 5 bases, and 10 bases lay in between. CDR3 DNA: TGTGCCAGCAGCTTAATGGGCGTTCAAGATACGCAGTATTTT. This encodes CASSLMGVQDTQYF.

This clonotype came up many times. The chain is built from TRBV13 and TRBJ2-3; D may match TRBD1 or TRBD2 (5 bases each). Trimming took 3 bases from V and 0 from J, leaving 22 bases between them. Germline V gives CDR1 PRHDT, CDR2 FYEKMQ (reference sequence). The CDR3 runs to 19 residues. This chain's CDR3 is CASSFDLRDGPSSTDTQYF. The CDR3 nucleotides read TGTGCCAGCAGCTTCGACCTTCGGGACGGACCATCTAGCACAGATACGCAGTATTTT.

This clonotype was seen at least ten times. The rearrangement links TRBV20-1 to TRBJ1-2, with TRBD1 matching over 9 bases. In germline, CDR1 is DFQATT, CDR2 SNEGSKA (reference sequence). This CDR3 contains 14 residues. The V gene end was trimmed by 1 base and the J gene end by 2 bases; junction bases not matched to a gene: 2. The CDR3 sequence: CSARGTGANYGYTF. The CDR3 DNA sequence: TGCAGTGCTAGAGGGACAGGGGCGAACTATGGCTACACCTTC.

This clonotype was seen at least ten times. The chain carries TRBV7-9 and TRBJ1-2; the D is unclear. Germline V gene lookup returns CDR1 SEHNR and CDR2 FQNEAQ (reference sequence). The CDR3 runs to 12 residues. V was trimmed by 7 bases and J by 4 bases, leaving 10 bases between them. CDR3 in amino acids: CASNVLGYGYTF. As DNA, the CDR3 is TGTGCCAGCAACGTTTTGGGCTATGGCTACACCTTC.

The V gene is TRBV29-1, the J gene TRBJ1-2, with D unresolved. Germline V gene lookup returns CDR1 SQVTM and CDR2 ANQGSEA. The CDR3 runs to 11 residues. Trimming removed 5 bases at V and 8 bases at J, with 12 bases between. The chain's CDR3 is CSVQQFGGYTF. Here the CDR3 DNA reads TGCAGCGTTCAACAGTTCGGGGGCTACACCTTC.